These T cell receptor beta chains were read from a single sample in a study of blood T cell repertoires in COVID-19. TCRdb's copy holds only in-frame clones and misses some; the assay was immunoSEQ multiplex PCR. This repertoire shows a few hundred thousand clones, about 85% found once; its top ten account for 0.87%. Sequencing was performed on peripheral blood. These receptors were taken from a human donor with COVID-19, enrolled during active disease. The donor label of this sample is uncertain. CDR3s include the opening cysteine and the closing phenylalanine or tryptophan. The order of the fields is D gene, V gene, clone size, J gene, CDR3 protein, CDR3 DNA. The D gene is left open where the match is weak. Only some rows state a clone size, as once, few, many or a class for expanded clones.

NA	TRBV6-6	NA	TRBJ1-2	CASSSLGRRDGYTF	TGTGCCAGCAGCAGCCTGGGAAGGAGGGATGGCTACACCTTC
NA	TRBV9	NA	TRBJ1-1	CASSVVSGNTEAFF	TGTGCCAGCAGCGTAGTATCCGGGAACACTGAAGCTTTCTTT
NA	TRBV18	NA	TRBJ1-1	CASSSDIQSNTEAFF	TGTGCCAGCTCATCGGACATTCAATCGAACACTGAAGCTTTCTTT
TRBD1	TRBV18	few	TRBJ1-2	CASSPQAGTGVNYGYTF	TGTGCCAGCTCACCACAAGCGGGGACAGGGGTCAACTATGGCTACACCTTC
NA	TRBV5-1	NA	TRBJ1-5	CASSLARWGVIQPQHF	TGCGCCAGCAGCTTGGCCCGATGGGGGGTCATTCAGCCCCAGCATTTT
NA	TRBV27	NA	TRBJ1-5	CASSSLNQPQHF	TGTGCCAGCAGTTCCCTGAATCAGCCCCAGCATTTT
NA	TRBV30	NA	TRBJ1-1	CAWSGIRAVSEAFF	TGTGCCTGGAGTGGAATCAGGGCTGTTTCTGAAGCTTTCTTT
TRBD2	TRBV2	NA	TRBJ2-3	CASKREGGDTQYF	TGTGCCAGCAAGCGGGAGGGGGGGGATACGCAGTATTTT
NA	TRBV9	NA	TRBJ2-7	CASSVNPLASYEQYF	TGTGCCAGCAGCGTAAATCCGCTAGCTTCCTACGAGCAGTACTTC
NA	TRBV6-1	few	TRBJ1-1	CASSEYRLNTEAFF	TGTGCCAGCAGTGAATACAGGCTGAACACTGAAGCTTTCTTT
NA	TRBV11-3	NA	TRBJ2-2	CASSLTPIQGGELFF	TGTGCCAGCAGCTTAACGCCAATACAGGGCGGGGAGCTGTTTTTT
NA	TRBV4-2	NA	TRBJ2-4	CASSQDIEAKNIQYF	TGTGCCAGCAGCCAAGATATAGAGGCCAAAAACATTCAGTACTTC
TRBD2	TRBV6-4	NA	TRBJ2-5	CASNLVASGRGETQYF	TGTGCCAGCAATTTAGTGGCTAGCGGGAGGGGAGAGACCCAGTACTTC
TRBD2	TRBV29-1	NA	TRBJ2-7	CSVPGTSGVYEQYF	TGCAGCGTCCCCGGGACTAGCGGAGTTTACGAGCAGTACTTC
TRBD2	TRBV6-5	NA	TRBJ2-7	CATEGLADEQYF	TGTGCCACCGAGGGACTAGCTGACGAGCAGTACTTC
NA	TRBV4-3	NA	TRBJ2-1	CASSQGRVNEQFF	TGCGCCAGCAGCCAAGGACGGGTTAATGAGCAGTTCTTC
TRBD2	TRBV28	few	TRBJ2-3	CASRLSGRGADTQYF	TGTGCCAGCAGACTTAGCGGGAGAGGTGCAGATACGCAGTATTTT
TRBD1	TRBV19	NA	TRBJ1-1	CASAEPGQEAFF	TGTGCCAGTGCCGAACCGGGACAGGAAGCTTTCTTT
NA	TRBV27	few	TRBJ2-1	CASSPPGQFF	TGTGCCAGCAGTCCGCCAGGGCAGTTCTTC
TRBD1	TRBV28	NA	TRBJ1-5	CASSSPSSGQSYSNQPQHF	TGTGCCAGCAGTTCTCCGAGCTCGGGACAGAGTTATAGCAATCAGCCCCAGCATTTT
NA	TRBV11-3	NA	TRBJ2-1	CASSLTSGSYNEQFF	TGTGCCAGCAGCTTAACAAGCGGGTCCTACAATGAGCAGTTCTTC
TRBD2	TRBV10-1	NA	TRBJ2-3	CASSESSGSTDTQYF	TGCGCCAGCAGTGAATCTAGCGGGAGCACAGATACGCAGTATTTT
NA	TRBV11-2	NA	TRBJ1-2	CASTLRRGENYGYTF	TGTGCCAGCACCCTTCGGAGGGGTGAGAACTATGGCTACACCTTC
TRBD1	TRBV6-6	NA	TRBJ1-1	CASRQGMNTEAFF	TGTGCCAGCAGACAGGGGATGAACACTGAAGCTTTCTTT
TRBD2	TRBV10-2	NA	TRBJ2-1	CASSEVGGPSNEQFF	TGCGCCAGCAGTGAGGTGGGAGGGCCTTCTAATGAGCAGTTCTTC
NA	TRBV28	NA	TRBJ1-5	CASSFGRVNQPQHF	TGTGCCAGCAGTTTTGGCAGGGTAAATCAGCCCCAGCATTTT
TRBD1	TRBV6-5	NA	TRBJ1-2	CASSYYRGAGYGYTF	TGTGCCAGCAGTTACTACAGGGGAGCGGGCTATGGCTACACCTTC
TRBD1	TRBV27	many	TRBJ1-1	CASRLTGSRTEAFF	TGTGCCAGCAGACTGACAGGGTCGCGGACTGAAGCTTTCTTT
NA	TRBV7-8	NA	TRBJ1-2	CASSLARAANYGYTF	TGTGCCAGCAGCCTGGCGCGGGCTGCTAACTATGGCTACACCTTC
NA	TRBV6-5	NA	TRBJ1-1	CASTRDTEAFF	TGTGCCAGCACCAGGGACACTGAAGCTTTCTTT
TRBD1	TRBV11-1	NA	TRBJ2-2	CASSRDRDAGELFF	TGTGCCAGCAGCCGAGACAGGGATGCCGGGGAGCTGTTTTTT
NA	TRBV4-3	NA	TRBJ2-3	CASSQAVISDTQYF	TGCGCCAGCAGCCAAGCCGTTATATCGGATACGCAGTATTTT
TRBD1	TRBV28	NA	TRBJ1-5	CASSLSNLGQSNQPQHF	TGTGCCAGCAGTTTATCTAACCTGGGACAGTCTAATCAGCCCCAGCATTTT
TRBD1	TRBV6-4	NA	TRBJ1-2	CASKYWTGDYGYTF	TGTGCCAGCAAATACTGGACAGGAGACTATGGCTACACCTTC
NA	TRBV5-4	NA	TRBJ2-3	CASSLELAGDTQYF	TGTGCCAGCAGCTTGGAACTAGCTGGTGATACGCAGTATTTT
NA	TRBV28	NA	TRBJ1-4	CASSPREKLFF	TGTGCCAGCAGTCCCAGGGAAAAACTGTTTTTT
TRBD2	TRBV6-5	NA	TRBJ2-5	CASRKTSSQETQYF	TGTGCCAGCAGAAAGACTAGCAGCCAAGAGACCCAGTACTTC
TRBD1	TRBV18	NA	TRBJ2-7	CASSRPGQGYEQYF	TGTGCCAGCTCACGACCGGGACAGGGTTACGAGCAGTACTTC
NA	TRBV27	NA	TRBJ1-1	CASSLGQLMNTEAFF	TGTGCCAGCAGTTTAGGGCAGCTCATGAACACTGAAGCTTTCTTT
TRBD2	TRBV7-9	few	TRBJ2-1	CASSSPGLAGSYNEQFF	TGTGCCAGCAGCTCACCCGGACTAGCGGGATCCTACAATGAGCAGTTCTTC
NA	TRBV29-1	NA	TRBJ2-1	CSVKPSGSDEQFF	TGCAGCGTTAAGCCCTCCGGGAGCGATGAGCAGTTCTTC
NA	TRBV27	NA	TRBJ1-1	CASRRAPGGKNTEAFF	TGTGCCAGCAGGAGGGCACCGGGCGGGAAGAACACTGAAGCTTTCTTT
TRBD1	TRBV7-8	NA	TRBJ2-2	CASSLVGQGTGELFF	TGTGCCAGCAGCTTAGTGGGACAGGGGACCGGGGAGCTGTTTTTT
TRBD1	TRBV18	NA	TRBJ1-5	CASSLGQGGHQPQHF	TGTGCCAGCTCACTGGGACAGGGAGGGCATCAGCCCCAGCATTTT
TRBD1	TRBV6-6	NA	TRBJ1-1	CASVSYRGPTEAFF	TGTGCCAGCGTTTCCTACAGGGGGCCCACTGAAGCTTTCTTT
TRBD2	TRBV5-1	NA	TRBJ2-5	CASSAGTSGRTGETQYF	TGCGCCAGCAGCGCGGGGACTAGCGGGAGGACTGGGGAGACCCAGTACTTC
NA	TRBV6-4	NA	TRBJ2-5	CAGMEGPLETQYF	TGTGCCGGAATGGAGGGCCCTCTGGAGACCCAGTACTTC
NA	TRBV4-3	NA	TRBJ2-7	CASSQDEVRAGDIDYEQYF	TGCGCCAGCAGCCAAGACGAGGTCAGGGCAGGGGACATAGACTACGAGCAGTACTTC
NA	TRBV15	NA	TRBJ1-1	CATTTGGRDVAEAFF	TGTGCCACCACCACCGGAGGGCGCGATGTTGCTGAAGCTTTCTTT
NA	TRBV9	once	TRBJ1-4	CASSAREATNEKLFF	TGTGCCAGCAGCGCTCGAGAAGCAACTAATGAAAAACTGTTTTTT
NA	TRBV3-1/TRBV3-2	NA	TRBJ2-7	CASSQKPPVGSGGPSYEQYF	TGTGCCAGCAGCCAAAAACCTCCAGTCGGGTCCGGCGGGCCCTCCTACGAGCAGTACTTC
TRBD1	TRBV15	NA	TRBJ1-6	CATSYQGDNSPLHF	TGTGCCACCAGCTATCAGGGGGATAATTCACCCCTCCACTTT
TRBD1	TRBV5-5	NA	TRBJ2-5	CASSSRQGQETQYF	TGTGCCAGCAGCTCAAGACAGGGCCAAGAGACCCAGTACTTC
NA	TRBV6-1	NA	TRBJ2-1	CASSGPTGLGGSYNEQFF	TGTGCCAGCAGTGGCCCCACCGGGCTCGGGGGATCCTACAATGAGCAGTTCTTC
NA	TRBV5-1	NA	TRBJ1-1	CASSLEGGGSTEAFF	TGCGCCAGCAGCTTGGAAGGGGGAGGGAGCACTGAAGCTTTCTTT
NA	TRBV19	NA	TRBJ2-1	CASRQGSGYNEQFF	TGTGCCAGTAGACAAGGGAGTGGTTACAATGAGCAGTTCTTC
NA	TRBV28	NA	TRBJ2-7	CASSTPTGIPPYEQYF	TGTGCCAGCAGTACCCCGACGGGGATTCCCCCCTACGAGCAGTACTTC
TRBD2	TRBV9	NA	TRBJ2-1	CASSHQSSGRGNEQFF	TGTGCCAGCAGCCACCAATCTAGCGGGCGGGGCAATGAGCAGTTCTTC